This T cell receptor beta chain derives from a study of blood T cell repertoires in COVID-19. At the level of the study: PBMCs, B-cell-depleted T cells, or T cells were the source of the cDNA or gDNA that made up the material.

The V end lost 4 bases, the J end lost 4 bases, and 7 bases lay between the germline ends. Germline CDR1 reads DFQATT; CDR2 reads SNEGSKA (reference sequence). This CDR3 has 11 residues. Original handling: Reference gene primer amplification in the assay estimated nucleated cell counts. Sequencing used immunoSEQ multiplex PCR; TCRdb keeps in-frame clones, though not all of them. The DNA gave D and trimming, while V, J and clone size come from that table. Here the sample spans 310,000 or so clones, around 90% being singletons. Specimen: peripheral blood. This sequence was found in a woman in her forties or fifties who had recovered from COVID-19. This chain uses TRBV20-1 with TRBJ2-5; D call uncertain. In DNA form, the CDR3 reads TGCAGTGCTACCAGACTAGAGACCCAGTACTTC. Encoded protein: CSATRLETQYF.